The source of this T cell receptor beta chain is a study of CD8 T cells in Susac syndrome. Worth noting for this clonotype: What it binds is unknown.

Study-wide results and caveats: The authors acknowledged that their TCR sequencing and HLA analysis involved a relatively small number of individuals.

The CDR3 extends over 17 amino acids. From germline, CDR1 is MNHNS and CDR2 SASEGT. The junction had 12 bases not matched to a gene; V was cut back by 5 bases and J by 0 bases. With random hexamers, roughly 0.45 to 1 ug RNA was reverse transcribed. MiXCR was run by TCRdb on the immunoSEQ multiplex PCR reads, yielding one entry per CDR3 protein. Seen here are about 280,000 distinct CDR3 sequences, approximately 84% observed once, and the top ten hold over 0.1%. From blood CD8+ and CD4+ T cells, the TCR beta chain was sequenced. In the multiple sclerosis control group, patients were treatment-naive and had stable or active relapsing-remitting disease.

Sequences were obtained from CD8+ T cells from PBMCs. The chain joins TRBV6-1 to TRBJ1-2; 7 nucleotides match TRBD1. This TCR derives from a human donor with multiple sclerosis. CDR3 nucleotide sequence: TGTGCCAGCAGTCAACCCTCCGGGACAGAGACTAACTATGGCTACACCTTC. It specifies CASSQPSGTETNYGYTF.